The clone carrying this T cell receptor (beta chain) has more than one count but fewer than ten. Regions amplified from RNA transcripts were the TCR beta CDR3 regions. First-round RT-PCR with HTBI primers amplified the TCR CDR3 region. TCRdb reprocessed the multiplex PCR reads via MiXCR and lists one record per CDR3 protein. The table includes over 200,000 distinct CDR3 sequences, roughly 18% detected once. This entry is derived from a study of T cells in Graves' hyperthyroidism and ophthalmopathy. V was clipped by 7 bases and J by 0 bases; unmatched bases: 19. The length of the CDR3 is 20 residues. Per germline, CDR1 MNHEY and CDR2 SVGEGT.

Sequencing was carried out using blood. This clonotype was sampled from a man aged 35 to 55 with Graves' hyperthyroidism. The chain recombines TRBV6-2 or TRBV6-3 with TRBJ2-3, with 10 bases identical to TRBD1. The CDR3 nucleotides are TGTGCCAGCATTCAACGGGACAGGGGATTGTCCAGCCCTAGCACAGATACGCAGTATTTT. This translates into CASIQRDRGLSSPSTDTQYF.